This paragraph covers one TCR beta chain sequence. Antigen: not known. This specimen includes other DNA sequences encoding the same CDR3. Deletions cut 2 bases from V and 4 bases from J, with 14 bases between. The CDR3 sequence is 15 residues long. CDR1 MDHEN and CDR2 SYDVKM come from the germline V gene. The data were taken from a study of shared clonotypes between healthy human individuals. The study, taken as a whole, reports: Clonotype sharing among donors was expected to depend on sequencing depth.

Each sample came from a Caucasian adult donor living in Nashville, Tennessee. The method was immunoSEQ multiplex PCR; TCRdb's version includes in-frame clones alone and lacks a portion of them. Of about 770,000 clones in the sample, 72% were seen once. The V gene is TRBV28, the J gene TRBJ1-2; D gene ambiguous. What was sequenced was memory CD4+ T cells sorted from blood. Specified subset: CD45RA-negative fraction. The TCR comes from a woman in her 30s in good health. CDR3: CASSLIPGKAYGYTF. In DNA form, the CDR3 reads TGTGCCAGCAGTTTAATTCCGGGGAAGGCCTATGGCTACACCTTC.